This T cell receptor beta chain was sequenced for a study of blood T cells in healthy people across ages. Whole-study results and caveats: Higher diversity and more naive CD4+ cells were features of long-lived donors, compared to aged donors.

After removal of 2 bases from V and 4 bases from J, the junction contained 10 bases not matched to a gene. Germline loops: CDR1 MNHNS, CDR2 SASEGT. The CDR3 spans 16 residues. In regard to this clonotype: What it binds is not known.

Every donor contributed roughly 10 milliliters of peripheral blood by blood draw. A second PCR, run for roughly 7 to 12 cycles, used a sample-barcoded 5' primer plus a J-beta primer mix. One entry per CDR3 protein, called by TCRdb with MiXCR from the 5' RACE reads. The sample holds some 1.6 million distinct CDR3 sequences, 30% to 35% seen once. This clonotype originated in a woman aged 25 to 45 in good health. Sequencing input: blood. The J gene is TRBJ1-2, the V gene TRBV6-1, with 7 bases identical to TRBD1. The CDR3 region has the DNA TGTGCCAGCAGTGAAAAAAGAGGGGGCGCAATCTATGGCTACACCTTC. Encoded protein: CASSEKRGGAIYGYTF.